One and the same sample provided the 26 T cell receptor beta chains below, sequenced in a study of early T cells in non-severe SARS-CoV-2 infection. Via MiXCR, TCRdb re-called the 5' RACE reads, giving one row per CDR3 protein. This sample has 88,000 or so distinct CDR3 sequences, with 14% to 15% found just once. Sample: whole blood. Receptors originate from an adult who was a healthcare worker with PCR-confirmed SARS-CoV-2 infection or an uninfected control (not recorded which).

The chain combines TRBV7-2 with TRBJ2-7, with unresolved D. Per germline, CDR1 SGHTA and CDR2 FQGNSA. CDR3 length equals 13 residues. V was pared by 5 bases and J by 4 bases, with 12 bases between. CDR3 sequence (DNA): TGTGCCAGCAGCCGTGAGCGATCTTACGAGCAGTACTTC. Its translation is CASSRERSYEQYF.

The rearrangement uses TRBV21-1 and TRBJ2-2. TRBV21-1 is a listed pseudogene. This CDR3 has 14 amino acids. CDR3 DNA: TGTGCCAGCAGCAAAACCGTCACCACCGGGGAGCTGTTTTTT. It codes for CASSKTVTTGELFF.

This clonotype showed up just a few times. V and J are TRBV19 and TRBJ2-1, with 8 bases aligning to TRBD2. Trimming at V came to 7 bases and at J to 8 bases, leaving 22 bases not matched to a gene. The CDR3 consists of 18 residues. The germline V gene encodes CDR1 LNHDA and CDR2 SQIVND (reference sequence). The CDR3 is CASTSPGLAPLGPHEQFF. The CDR3 DNA follows: TGTGCCAGTACCTCACCAGGACTAGCACCACTAGGGCCGCATGAGCAGTTCTTC. Full variable domain (outside the CDR3, taken from reference TRBV19 and TRBJ2-1): DGGITQSPKYLFRKEGQNVTLSCEQNLNHDAMYWYRQDPGQGLRLIYYSQIVNDFQKGDIAEGYSVSREKKESFPLTVTSAQKNPTAFYLCASTSPGLAPLGPHEQFFGPGTRLTVL.

J is TRBJ2-2 and V is TRBV12-3 or TRBV12-4; D perhaps matches TRBD1 (5 bases). The ends were cut back, 3 bases at V and 0 bases at J, with 8 bases in the middle. The CDR3 has 15 residues. DNA of the CDR3: TGTGCCAGCAGTTTTCAGGGATCGAACACCGGGGAGCTGTTTTTT. Translated: CASSFQGSNTGELFF.

V gene TRBV19 combines with J gene TRBJ2-1, with 13 positions matching TRBD2. There are 18 residues in the CDR3. J lost 2 bases, V lost 6 bases, and 10 bases had no gene match. Per the germline V gene, CDR1 is LNHDA and CDR2 is SQIVND (reference sequence). The CDR3 spells CASRGRGTSGITYNEQFF. The CDR3 bases are TGTGCCAGTAGGGGACGCGGGACTAGCGGGATAACCTACAATGAGCAGTTCTTC.

V gene TRBV18 combines with J gene TRBJ2-7, with TRBD1 as a possible D gene (6 bases). This CDR3 spans 15 amino acids. The germline V and J ends were trimmed by 2 bases and 1 base, with 12 bases remaining between them. Per germline, CDR1 KGHSH and CDR2 LQKENI. CDR3 nucleotide sequence: TGTGCCAGCTCACCAGGGACAACTCATTCCTACGAGCAGTACTTC. Translation: CASSPGTTHSYEQYF.

This sequence joins TRBV28 and TRBJ1-5; D gene uncertain. The ends were cut back, 3 bases at V and 3 bases at J, with 6 bases in the middle. This CDR3 contains 13 residues. Germline V lookup: CDR1 MDHEN, CDR2 SYDVKM. In nucleotides, the CDR3 is TGTGCCAGCAGTTTTAACTTCAATCAGCCCCAGCATTTT. Its translation is CASSFNFNQPQHF.

The table lists this clonotype with a few counts. The chain couples TRBV7-9 to TRBJ2-4; a possible D gene is TRBD2 (5 bases). With 4 bases removed from V and 7 bases from J, the gap between germline ends came to 14 bases. The CDR3 spans 14 residues. In germline, CDR1 is SEHNR, CDR2 FQNEAQ (reference sequence). For the CDR3, the DNA is TGTGCCAGCAGCTCTGGACTGTTCCCGAACATTCAGTACTTC. This translates into CASSSGLFPNIQYF.

The V call is TRBV29-1, the J call TRBJ2-7; perhaps TRBD1 as D (5 bases). Trimming left V 4 bases short and J 2 bases short, with 6 bases between. CDR3 length: 11 residues. Germline CDR1 reads SQVTM; CDR2 reads ANQGSEA. The CDR3 coding sequence is TGCAGCGTTGTGGGGCCCTACGAGCAGTACTTC. Encoded protein: CSVVGPYEQYF.

This clonotype showed up many times. The chain joins TRBV11-2 to TRBJ2-3; perhaps TRBD2 as D (6 bases). The ends were cut back, 2 bases at V and 1 base at J, with 10 bases in the middle. This CDR3 contains 15 residues. Germline V lookup: CDR1 SGHAT, CDR2 FQNNGV. This CDR3 reads CASSLNPSGTDTQYF. The CDR3 DNA is TGTGCCAGCAGCTTAAATCCTAGCGGCACAGATACGCAGTATTTT.

The chain combines TRBV7-9 with TRBJ2-1; 13 nucleotides align to TRBD2. CDR1 and CDR2 from the germline V gene are SEHNR and FQNEAQ (reference sequence). Trimming removed 7 bases from V and 7 bases from J; junction bases left unmatched: 13. The CDR3 is 17 amino acids. Here the CDR3 DNA reads TGTGCCAGCACTCAACCGGCCGGACTAGCGGGAGAGAATGAGCAGTTCTTC. Translating it yields CASTQPAGLAGENEQFF.

This clonotype was recorded a few times. The CDR3 loop reads CASSFRSEDTQYF. As DNA, the CDR3 is TGTGCCAGCAGCTTCCGAAGCGAGGATACGCAGTATTTT. This sequence joins TRBV7-2 and TRBJ2-3; no reliable D call. With 3 bases removed from V and 6 bases from J, the gap between germline ends came to 10 bases. Germline CDR1 and CDR2: SGHTA and FQGNSA. This CDR3 comprises 13 residues.

The rearrangement links TRBV5-5 to TRBJ1-1; no reliable D call. Germline V gene sequence: CDR1 SGHKS, CDR2 YYEKEE (reference sequence). The CDR3 extends over 14 amino acids. V lost 2 bases to trimming and J lost 0 bases, with 8 bases between them. This CDR3 is CASSFGSMNTEAFF. DNA of the CDR3: TGTGCCAGCAGCTTTGGGAGTATGAACACTGAAGCTTTCTTT.

In its sample, this clonotype was seen a few times. The gene calls are TRBV20-1 and TRBJ1-1; D remains unclear. V lost 6 bases, J lost 6 bases, and 11 bases lay in between. CDR3 length: 11 amino acids. Per the germline V gene, CDR1 is DFQATT and CDR2 is SNEGSKA (reference sequence). The CDR3 region is CSAPKTAEAFF. For the CDR3, the DNA is TGCAGTGCGCCGAAAACGGCTGAAGCTTTCTTT.

The rearrangement links TRBV24-1 to TRBJ2-3; tentatively, D is TRBD1 (6 bases). Germline V gene lookup returns CDR1 KGHDR and CDR2 SFDVKD. The CDR3 length is 17 residues. Trimming removed 1 base from V and 2 bases from J, with 15 bases in between. The DNA for the CDR3 is TGTGCCACCAGTGATTTCAGAAGGGGGAGAGACACAGATACGCAGTATTTT. It specifies CATSDFRRGRDTDTQYF.

The J gene is TRBJ2-1, the V gene TRBV6-5; perhaps TRBD1 as D (5 bases). Trimming removed 2 bases from V and 4 bases from J, with 6 bases in between. The CDR3 has 13 amino acids. Germline lookup yields CDR1 MNHEY and CDR2 SVGAGI. CDR3 DNA: TGTGCCAGCAGTTACGCAGGGTACAATGAGCAGTTCTTC. Protein product: CASSYAGYNEQFF.

This clonotype was counted only a few times. The CDR3 region is CASSLVQTEAFF. The CDR3 nucleotides read TGTGCCAGCAGTTTAGTACAAACTGAAGCTTTCTTT. The chain links TRBV12-3 or TRBV12-4 to TRBJ1-1; no definite D call. CDR3 size: 12 residues. With 1 base removed from V and 5 bases from J, the gap between germline ends came to 5 bases.

V gene TRBV3-1 combines with J gene TRBJ1-1; TRBD1 is a possible D gene (5 bases). Germline values: CDR1 LGHDT, CDR2 YNNKEL (reference sequence). V lost 0 bases, J lost 5 bases, and 13 bases lay in between. The CDR3 is 15 residues long. In DNA, the CDR3 is TGTGCCAGCAGCCAAGAATCGGGCCCAGGGACTGAAGCTTTCTTT. Translation: CASSQESGPGTEAFF.

This clonotype was recorded a few times. The chain joins TRBV9 to TRBJ2-7; 8 bases align to TRBD1. Germline V gene lookup returns CDR1 SGDLS and CDR2 YYNGEE. V gave up 3 bases and J gave up 4 bases; unmatched junction bases: 3. The length of the CDR3 is 13 residues. CDR3 residues: CASSGGQGYEQYF. As DNA, the CDR3 is TGTGCCAGCAGCGGCGGACAGGGATACGAGCAGTACTTC.

A few counts support this clonotype. The chain is built from TRBV20-1 and TRBJ2-3, with D possibly being TRBD2 (6 bases). Deletions cut 7 bases from V and 2 bases from J, with 13 bases between. CDR1 and CDR2 (germline): DFQATT, SNEGSKA (reference sequence). The CDR3 has 13 residues. CDR3 sequence (DNA): TGCAGTGGTTGGCGGGGAACCACAGATACGCAGTATTTT. Amino acids: CSGWRGTTDTQYF.

In this sample, this clonotype turned up a few times. The rearrangement links TRBV7-6 to TRBJ2-2; no definite D call. This CDR3 is 16 amino acids long. V lost 6 bases, J lost 1 base, and 15 bases lay in between. Germline-derived CDR1 and CDR2 are SGHVS and FNYEAQ. For the CDR3, the DNA is TGTGCCAGCAGTCTTTCTGGCCTCCTGAACACCGGGGAGCTGTTTTTT. Its translation: CASSLSGLLNTGELFF.

This clonotype was counted only a few times. The CDR3 DNA follows: TGTGCCAGCAGGGGGGACGGCAACCAAGAGACCCAGTACTTC. Its protein is CASRGDGNQETQYF. The chain combines TRBV9 with TRBJ2-5; tentatively, D is TRBD1 or TRBD2 (5 bases each). V was clipped by 5 bases and J by 0 bases, with 11 bases between them. The CDR3 sequence is 14 residues long. Looked up from germline, CDR1 is SGDLS and CDR2 is YYNGEE.

CDR3 nucleotide sequence: TGTGCCAGCAGTGTCACAGGACACGCAGATACGCAGTATTTT. This codes for CASSVTGHADTQYF. The gene calls are TRBV6-5 and TRBJ2-3; D is perhaps TRBD1 (5 bases). The germline V gene has CDR1 MNHEY and CDR2 SVGAGI. The CDR3 covers 14 residues. Trimming took off 5 bases at V and 4 bases at J, with 13 bases between the two ends.

The V call is TRBV30, the J call TRBJ1-5; 7 positions agree with TRBD1. This CDR3 has 14 residues. Germline CDR1 is GTSNPN and CDR2 is SVGIG (reference sequence). The J segment lost 4 bases and the V segment lost 4 bases, leaving 7 bases of the junction unmatched. CDR3 bases: TGTGCCTGGACACGGGACAGTTCGAATCAGCCCCAGCATTTT. Residues: CAWTRDSSNQPQHF.

This rearrangement joins TRBV20-1 to TRBJ2-7, with no clear D. Germline V gene lookup returns CDR1 DFQATT and CDR2 SNEGSKA (reference sequence). This CDR3 has 13 residues. The germline V and J ends were trimmed by 4 bases and 1 base, with 11 bases remaining between them. CDR3 residues: CSAKKSGSYEQYF. The CDR3 DNA reads as TGCAGTGCTAAAAAGTCCGGTTCCTACGAGCAGTACTTC.

This clonotype was picked up a small number of times. The rearrangement uses TRBV28 and TRBJ2-3; D not resolved. CDR1 is MDHEN and CDR2 is SYDVKM in the germline V gene. Trimming took off 5 bases at V and 2 bases at J, with 2 bases between the two ends. The CDR3 has 11 residues. The CDR3 coding sequence is TGTGCCAGCAGTATCACAGATACGCAGTATTTT. Amino acid sequence: CASSITDTQYF.